The source of this TCR beta chain is a study of cytomegalovirus exposure and HLA in healthy donors. Study-level background: The roughly 670 first-cohort repertoires shared a platform with the 100 to 150 validation repertoires, as reported in a later analysis. The study's findings and limits: Testing in vitro showed a few CMV-associated chains specific for CMV antigens. Cytomegalovirus-associated status was assigned to some 180 TCR beta chains. First-cohort TCR clusters tended to co-occur in the 130 or so validation repertoires, a later analysis found.

The CDR3 consists of 14 residues. Germline V gives CDR1 MNHNY, CDR2 SVGAGI (reference sequence). V lost 6 bases, J lost 2 bases, and 12 bases lay in between. TCRdb's table, derived via immunoSEQ multiplex PCR, lists solely in-frame clones and lacks some. Of around 150,000 clones in the sample, 84% are singletons; the top ten hold around 9.6%. To note about this clone: Its antigen is unidentified.

The V gene is TRBV6-6, the J gene TRBJ2-3; D ambiguous. The receptor was isolated from a young man in good health and CMV-seropositive. The material sequenced was PBMCs. CDR3 nucleotide sequence: TGTGCCAGCAGGAAAACAGTCCTCACAGATACGCAGTATTTT. The encoded protein is CASRKTVLTDTQYF.